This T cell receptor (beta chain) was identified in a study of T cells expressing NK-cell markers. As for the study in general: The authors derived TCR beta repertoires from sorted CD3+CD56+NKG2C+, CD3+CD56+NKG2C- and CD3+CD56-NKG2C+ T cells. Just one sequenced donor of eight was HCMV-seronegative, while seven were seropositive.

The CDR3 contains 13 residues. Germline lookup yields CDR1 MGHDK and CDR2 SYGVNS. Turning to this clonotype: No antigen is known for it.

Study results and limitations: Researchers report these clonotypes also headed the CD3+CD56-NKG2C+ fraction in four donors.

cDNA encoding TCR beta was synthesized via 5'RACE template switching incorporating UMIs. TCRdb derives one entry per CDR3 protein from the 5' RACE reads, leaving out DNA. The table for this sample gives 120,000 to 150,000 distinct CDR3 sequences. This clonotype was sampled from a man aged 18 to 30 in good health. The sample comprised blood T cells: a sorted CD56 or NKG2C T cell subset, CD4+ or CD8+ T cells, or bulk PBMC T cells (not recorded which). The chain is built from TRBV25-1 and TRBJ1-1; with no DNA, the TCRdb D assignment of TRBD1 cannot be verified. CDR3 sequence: CASRPRGNTEAFF.